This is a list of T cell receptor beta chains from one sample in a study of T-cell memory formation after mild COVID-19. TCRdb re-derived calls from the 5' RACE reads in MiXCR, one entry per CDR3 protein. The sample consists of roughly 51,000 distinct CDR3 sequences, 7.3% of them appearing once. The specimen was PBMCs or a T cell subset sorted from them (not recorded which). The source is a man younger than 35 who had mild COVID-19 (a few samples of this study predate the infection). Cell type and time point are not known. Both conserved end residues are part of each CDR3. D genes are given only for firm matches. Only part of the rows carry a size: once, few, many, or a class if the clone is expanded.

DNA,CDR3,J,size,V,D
TGTGCCTGGAGTGGGGGACCATACACTGAAGCTTTCTTT,CAWSGGPYTEAFF,TRBJ1-1,NA,TRBV30,NA
TGTGCCAGCAGTTACTCGCGGTCTAACACGTTAGCCACCGGGGAGCTGTTTTTT,CASSYSRSNTLATGELFF,TRBJ2-2,many,TRBV6-6,NA
TGTGCCAGCAGCTTTAGCGGGGGGGCCGGGGAGCTGTTTTTT,CASSFSGGAGELFF,TRBJ2-2,NA,TRBV7-2,TRBD2
TGCGCCAGCAGCTTTACCGCGAACACCGGGGAGCTGTTTTTT,CASSFTANTGELFF,TRBJ2-2,few,TRBV5-1,NA
NA,CASSSSAGEADTQYF,TRBJ2-3,few,TRBV12-3/TRBV12-4,NA
TGCGCCAGCAGCCAAGATCATCGGCGGGGGACGGGAGATACGCAGTATTTT,CASSQDHRRGTGDTQYF,TRBJ2-3,many,TRBV4-1,TRBD2
TGTGCCAGCTCACCACCGCACTCTGGGGCCAACGTCCTGACTTTC,CASSPPHSGANVLTF,TRBJ2-6,NA,TRBV18,NA
TGTGCCACCAGTTTAGACAGGATGGACAATGAGCAGTTCTTC,CATSLDRMDNEQFF,TRBJ2-1,many,TRBV24-1,NA
TGTGCCAGCAGTTTAGGACCAGCGGGCACCGGGGAGCTGTTTTTT,CASSLGPAGTGELFF,TRBJ2-2,NA,TRBV12-3/TRBV12-4,NA
TGTGCCAGCAGTTACCAGGGCAATAATTCACCCCTCCACTTT,CASSYQGNNSPLHF,TRBJ1-6,NA,TRBV12-3/TRBV12-4,NA
TGTGCCAGCAGCTTAGGACAGGTATCGAAAGAGACCCAGTACTTC,CASSLGQVSKETQYF,TRBJ2-5,once,TRBV7-9,NA
TGTGCCAGCGGACAGGGGGCGGGAGAGACCCAGTACTTC,CASGQGAGETQYF,TRBJ2-5,many,TRBV5-5,TRBD1
TGTGCCAGCAGCTTAAGCGGGGATACGCAGTATTTT,CASSLSGDTQYF,TRBJ2-3,many,TRBV7-9,NA
TGTGCCAGCAGCTTAGATTGGGGTAGCACAGATACGCAGTATTTT,CASSLDWGSTDTQYF,TRBJ2-3,many,TRBV11-2,NA
TGTGCCAGCACCTCCACTACTTGGCGGGGGGGCAGCAATGAGCAGTTCTTC,CASTSTTWRGGSNEQFF,TRBJ2-1,many,TRBV6-2/TRBV6-3,TRBD2
TGTGCCAGCACCTTAGCGGGAGGAGAGACCCAGTACTTC,CASTLAGGETQYF,TRBJ2-5,few,TRBV12-3/TRBV12-4,TRBD2
TGTGCCAGTAGTAATGCGGGCGGCAATGAGCAGTTCTTC,CASSNAGGNEQFF,TRBJ2-1,NA,TRBV19,NA
TGTGCCAGCAGAAATCAAGGGAACTATGGCTACACCTTC,CASRNQGNYGYTF,TRBJ1-2,NA,TRBV6-2/TRBV6-3,NA
TGTGCCAGCTCGGGTGGGGGGGATCAAGAGACCCAGTACTTC,CASSGGGDQETQYF,TRBJ2-5,few,TRBV6-2/TRBV6-3,TRBD2
TGTGCCAGCAGCGGCGGGGGGGGAGGCACAGATACGCAGTATTTT,CASSGGGGGTDTQYF,TRBJ2-3,many,TRBV9,TRBD2
TGTGCCACCAGCAGAGAGGCGACAGATTATGGCTACACCTTC,CATSREATDYGYTF,TRBJ1-2,NA,TRBV15,NA
TGCGCCAGCAGCCAACCAGAAGGGGATACGCAGTATTTT,CASSQPEGDTQYF,TRBJ2-3,many,TRBV5-1,NA
TGTGCCAGCAGCACCGGGACAGGGGGACGAGAGACCCAGTACTTC,CASSTGTGGRETQYF,TRBJ2-5,many,TRBV7-9,TRBD1
TGTGCCAGCACCTCAATGAGGACTCCCTCCTACAATGAGCAGTTCTTC,CASTSMRTPSYNEQFF,TRBJ2-1,NA,TRBV21-1,NA
TGCGCCAGCAGCCAAGAATACTACCGGAGGCCCACAGATACGCAGTATTTT,CASSQEYYRRPTDTQYF,TRBJ2-3,few,TRBV4-3,NA
TGTGCCAGCAACCGCAGGGGGCTTGAAAAACTGTTTTTT,CASNRRGLEKLFF,TRBJ1-4,many,TRBV6-2/TRBV6-3,TRBD1
TGTGCCACCAGCAGGGGGGGGACAGGGGACACTGAAGCTTTCTTT,CATSRGGTGDTEAFF,TRBJ1-1,NA,TRBV15,TRBD1
TGTGCCAGCAGCGGGACTGCGCCTCCTCATACGCAGTATTTT,CASSGTAPPHTQYF,TRBJ2-3,NA,TRBV12-3/TRBV12-4,NA